One and the same sample provided the 27 T cell receptor beta chains below, sequenced in a study of monozygotic twins with inflammatory bowel disease (dated by TCRdb to about 2019). Library creation used 5' RACE. Sequenced using an Illumina HiSeq 2500. With the reads reprocessed by TCRdb, a single entry stands for each CDR3 protein sequence and no DNA is reported. This sample's clone table shows around 370,000 distinct CDR3 sequences. 2% to 3% of the sample goes to the ten largest clones. Material for sequencing was blood. Every receptor here comes from a human donor with ulcerative colitis or Crohn's disease, or a healthy co-twin of an affected twin (not recorded which).

The rearrangement links TRBV28 to TRBJ1-2. Per germline, CDR1 MDHEN and CDR2 SYDVKM. The CDR3 length is 13 residues. The CDR3 sequence is CASSLERDYGYTF.

The gene calls are TRBV5-1 and TRBJ2-2; TCRdb calls TRBD1, which cannot be checked without DNA. CDR3 length equals 15 residues. Germline V gene lookup returns CDR1 SGHRS and CDR2 YFSETQ. This CDR3 reads CASSWTGGYTGELFF.

This chain uses TRBV6-1 with TRBJ1-2; the TCRdb call, TRBD1, lacks DNA for checking. There are 12 residues in the CDR3. In germline, CDR1 is MNHNS, CDR2 SASEGT. The CDR3 loop is CASTQGARGYTF.

This rearrangement joins TRBV5-1 to TRBJ2-5; the D call of TRBD2 rests on TCRdb alone, since no DNA is present to check it. Germline CDR1 is SGHRS and CDR2 is YFSETQ. The CDR3 length is 15 residues. The CDR3 protein is CASSVGTSGLETQYF.

The chain employs TRBV20-1 and TRBJ1-1; TCRdb's D call, TRBD1, is unchecked because there is no DNA. Germline V gene data show CDR1 as DFQATT and CDR2 as SNEGSKA (reference sequence). CDR3 length: 13 residues. The CDR3 is CSARDMGRGSAFF.

The V gene is TRBV7-2, the J gene TRBJ1-6; the TRBD1 assignment by TCRdb is unverifiable without DNA. The length of the CDR3 is 13 residues. Germline CDR1 is SGHTA and CDR2 is FQGNSA. CDR3 amino acids: CASSLASGSPLHF.

The V call is TRBV13, the J call TRBJ2-1. CDR3 size: 13 residues. Germline V gene data show CDR1 as PRHDT and CDR2 as FYEKMQ (reference sequence). The CDR3 spells CASSLVGYHEQFF.

V gene TRBV11-3 combines with J gene TRBJ2-5; TCRdb's D call of TRBD1 is untestable without DNA. Germline V gives CDR1 SGHNT, CDR2 YENEEA. This CDR3 comprises 15 residues. Here the CDR3 reads CASSSKGRGQETQYF.

V is TRBV2 and J is TRBJ2-7; checking the TCRdb D call of TRBD2 is not possible without DNA. This CDR3 has 15 residues. CDR1 and CDR2 from the germline V gene are SNHLY and FYNNEI. Here the CDR3 reads CASSEVALLPYEQYF.

The rearrangement links TRBV7-3 to TRBJ2-1; lacking DNA, the TRBD1 call made by TCRdb goes unchecked. Per germline, CDR1 SGHTA and CDR2 FQGTGA. There are 15 residues in the CDR3. The CDR3 sequence: CASSFSGTGANEQFF.

CDR3 region: CSAYEITNTGELFF. This chain uses TRBV20-1 with TRBJ2-2. Looked up from germline, CDR1 is DFQATT and CDR2 is SNEGSKA (reference sequence). This CDR3 contains 14 residues.

The chain uses TRBV29-1 and TRBJ1-1; without DNA, the TCRdb call of TRBD1 cannot be checked. This CDR3 region has 14 residues. Germline CDR1 SQVTM, CDR2 ANQGSEA. This chain's CDR3 is CSVEEEAGVTPAFF.

This sequence joins TRBV7-2 and TRBJ2-1; lacking DNA, the TRBD1 call made by TCRdb goes unchecked. This CDR3 has 14 residues. Germline values: CDR1 SGHTA, CDR2 FQGNSA. This chain's CDR3 is CASSLVQGSNEQFF.

The CDR3 protein is CASSPQRTGGYEKLFF. The rearrangement uses TRBV3-1 and TRBJ1-4; lacking DNA, the TRBD1 call made by TCRdb goes unchecked. The CDR3 contains 16 residues. Germline loops: CDR1 LGHDT, CDR2 YNNKEL (reference sequence).

The CDR3 region is CASSQGREQETQYF. The genes are TRBV4-2 and TRBJ2-5; TCRdb lists TRBD1, though no DNA is available to test this call. The CDR3 contains 14 residues. Germline lookup yields CDR1 LGHNA and CDR2 YNFKEQ.

V usage is TRBV12-3 or TRBV12-4 and J usage is TRBJ2-6; the D call of TRBD1 rests on TCRdb alone, since no DNA is present to check it. The CDR3 is 15 amino acids. This chain's CDR3 is CASSLRGTGANVLTF.

The chain carries TRBV7-3 and TRBJ2-5; lacking DNA, the TRBD2 call made by TCRdb goes unchecked. The CDR3 runs to 12 residues. Looked up from germline, CDR1 is SGHTA and CDR2 is FQGTGA. The CDR3 reads CASSKAGETQYF.

The chain carries TRBV13 and TRBJ2-5; without DNA, the TCRdb call of TRBD2 cannot be checked. This CDR3 comprises 15 residues. Germline CDR1 reads PRHDT; CDR2 reads FYEKMQ (reference sequence). CDR3 in amino acids: CASSSLAGGIETQYF. The variable domain in full, completed from reference TRBV13 and TRBJ2-5, reads AAGVIQSPRHLIKEKRETATLKCYPIPRHDTVYWYQQGPGQDPQFLISFYEKMQSDKGSIPDRFSAQQFSDYHSELNMSSLELGDSALYFCASSSLAGGIETQYFGPGTRLLVL.

The rearrangement joins TRBV5-1 to TRBJ1-2. Germline values: CDR1 SGHRS, CDR2 YFSETQ. The CDR3 is 17 amino acids. CDR3 protein: CASSLAQGPSSSYGYTF.

The chain uses TRBV5-1 and TRBJ2-2; the TRBD2 assignment by TCRdb is unverifiable without DNA. Germline assignment: CDR1 SGHRS and CDR2 YFSETQ. This CDR3 region has 16 residues. The CDR3: CASSLVGGEFSGELFF.

V gene TRBV6-4 combines with J gene TRBJ2-3. Per the germline V gene, CDR1 is MRHNA and CDR2 is SNTAGT. The CDR3 has 13 amino acids. CDR3 sequence reads: CASSGDYTDTQYF.

The rearrangement joins TRBV20-1 to TRBJ1-4; TCRdb names TRBD1, which stays unverified in the absence of DNA. Germline V gives CDR1 DFQATT, CDR2 SNEGSKA (reference sequence). The CDR3 extends over 12 amino acids. CDR3 protein: CSGKQDLEKLFF.

The chain recombines TRBV7-3 with TRBJ2-7; TCRdb lists TRBD2, though no DNA is available to test this call. CDR1 is SGHTA and CDR2 is FQGTGA in the germline V gene. The CDR3 is 15 residues long. This CDR3 is CASSPSGGAGYEQYF.

The J gene is TRBJ2-5, the V gene TRBV20-1; TCRdb indicates TRBD1, and absent DNA this call remains unverified. This CDR3 contains 11 residues. Germline CDR1 DFQATT, CDR2 SNEGSKA (reference sequence). CDR3 sequence reads: CSASGGGTQYF.

The gene calls are TRBV20-1 and TRBJ2-7; the D call of TRBD1 rests on TCRdb alone, since no DNA is present to check it. The CDR3 has 15 amino acids. CDR1 is DFQATT and CDR2 is SNEGSKA in the germline V gene (reference sequence). The CDR3 reads CSASPQDRGAYEQYF.

The V call is TRBV12-3 or TRBV12-4, the J call TRBJ1-4; as DNA is missing, the TRBD1 call by TCRdb cannot be tested. The CDR3 covers 15 residues. CDR3 residues: CASSSDRQGKEKLFF.

The chain joins TRBV20-1 to TRBJ2-3; the TCRdb call, TRBD2, lacks DNA for checking. Germline lookup yields CDR1 DFQATT and CDR2 SNEGSKA (reference sequence). This CDR3 is built from 15 residues. This chain's CDR3 is CSARDSLNGGDTQYF.